This TCR beta chain stems from a study of T-cell memory formation after mild COVID-19 (dated by TCRdb to about 2021). About the investigation overall: TCR sequence clusters from the two donors were largely donor specific. Two young, previously healthy adult volunteers made up the cohort, one male and one female. T-cell clones expanding and contracting after mild COVID-19 in a couple of donors were tracked by longitudinal TCRalpha and TCRbeta repertoire sequencing.

The paper as a whole reports these results and caveats: Whether the second-wave clones peaking on day 37 were SARS-CoV-2 specific was not confirmed. Some responding clones were detected in pre-infection memory, suggesting pre-existing cross-reactive memory T cells joined the SARS-CoV-2 response. Contracting CD4+ clones were found mainly in CM and EM memory subsets, while CD8+ clones were enriched in EMRA. The study included only a couple of mild cases, and larger cohorts that include severe cases with pre-infection samples were judged to be necessary. Clones contracting from day 15 to 85 had balanced CD4/CD8 phenotypes, while a second wave expanding from day 15 to 37 was biased towards CD4+.

Per the germline V gene, SGHVS is the CDR1 and FNYEAQ is the CDR2. The CDR3 sequence holds 14 residues, the cysteine and phenylalanine included. Here the CDR3 DNA is all that survives: 42 bases in frame from base 1. The junction shows trimming of 0 bases on V and 6 bases on J, plus 12 bases between the germline ends. Turning to this clonotype: Its antigen specificity is not known. No per-base quality is available; no much larger clone lies one base away.

Ficoll-Paque density gradient centrifugation was used to isolate PBMCs. TCRdb names Illumina NovaSeq 6000 as the instrument used. Using 5'RACE with constant-segment primers, TCRalpha and TCRbeta cDNA libraries were constructed, with sample barcodes and unique molecular identifiers added in the process. RNA was extracted from every sample with Trizol reagent. Libraries were amplified in two PCR steps, with a second sample barcode and Illumina TruSeq adapters added in the second step. Sequencing of libraries was performed on an Illumina NovaSeq with 2 x 150 bp paired-end reads. Per the source publication's procedure: Demultiplexing of reads and collapsing into UMI-guided consensus sequences were performed with migec v1.2.7. Using mixcr v2.1.11, UMI consensuses were aligned to TRA and TRB V and J templates and then assembled into clonotypes. Expanded or contracted clonotypes were those called significant by both edgeR and NoisET, with noise models trained on biological replicates. For edgeR calls, the thresholds were a false discovery rate-adjusted p below 0.01 and a log2 fold-change of 1. As an exploratory analysis of dynamics, max-normalized trajectories of the 1000 most abundant clonotypes were examined with PCA combined with hierarchical clustering. The CD4 or CD8 phenotype of responding clones was assigned using the separately sequenced CD4+ and CD8+ repertoires. TCRdb itself trimmed the public reads at Q25 with fastp, ran MiXCR and retained productive beta chains. Each CDR3 protein appears once, grouped with its most common genes and DNA. Clone size and V and J calls follow TCRdb, not the original study. This sample is represented by around 340,000 distinct CDR3 sequences; roughly 21% of them were singletons. In total, the top ten clones hold approximately 12% of the sample.

What was sequenced was PBMCs or a T cell subset sorted from them (not recorded which). The chain is assembled from TRBV7-6 and TRBJ2-7; TRBD1 might be the D gene, on 6 matching bases. The TCR originated in an adult woman who had mild COVID-19 (a few samples of this study predate the infection). The sample titles of this study are shuffled in the database, so cell type and time point are left out; the donor was told from shared clones. The DNA is TGTGCCAGCAGCTTAGCACAGGGAAAAAGCGAGCAGTACTTC. Its protein product is CASSLAQGKSEQYF.